This T cell receptor (beta chain) was found in a study of T cell responses to AZD1222 COVID-19 vaccine. Findings and caveats of the study: White British donors predominated, females outnumbered males, and clonal diversity was possibly underestimated. Vaccine-related CD4 TCRs covered spike, predominating at 160-218 and 743-854. It was only 6 or 7 AZD1222 recipients who were seropositive at baseline.

As concerns this clone: Its target is not known.

The CDR3 is 14 amino acids. In germline, CDR1 is SGHTS, CDR2 YDEGEE. V dropped 3 bases and J dropped 4 bases, with 13 bases sitting between them. Repertoires were generated with immunoSEQ multiplex PCR, while TCRdb's copy carries only in-frame clones and drops some. The data contain approximately 110,000 clones, approximately 85% of them singletons. The sequencing used peripheral blood, collected 28 days after the second AZD1222 dose. This receptor was obtained from an adult who received the AZD1222 COVID-19 vaccine. The V call is TRBV5-8, the J call TRBJ1-1; D is perhaps TRBD1 (5 bases). Here the CDR3 reads CASSWRLGGTEAFF. The CDR3 nucleotides read TGTGCCAGCAGCTGGAGGTTGGGGGGCACTGAAGCTTTCTTT.